This T cell receptor (beta chain) derives from a study of CD8+ T cells in alopecia areata. Study as a whole: Each day, treated patients took oral tofacitinib twice, at 5 to 10 mg per dose.

Study-wide findings and caveats: The presence of one nonresponder keeps the tie between baseline CD8+ expansion and response uncertain. Scalp and blood samples kept many expanded lesional clones throughout tofacitinib.

This clone was counted a few times. The antigen remains undetermined. Treatment described: oral pan-JAK inhibitor, 5-10 mg twice daily. Following RNA extraction, reverse transcription yielded cDNA that acted as the sequencing template. Only in-frame clones appear in the TCRdb table, and some are missing; sequencing was by immunoSEQ multiplex PCR. The sample gives about 290,000 clones, nearly 60% of which show up once; around 1.8% is in the top ten. The V gene's germline CDR1 is GTSNPN and CDR2 SVGIG (reference sequence). The V end was cut by 1 base, the J end by 6 bases, with 28 bases between. The CDR3 covers 19 residues.

The receptor comes from a human donor with alopecia areata. Sequencing was performed on CD4+ T cells sorted from blood, taken at week 24, from a patient treated with tofacitinib. The chain employs TRBV30 and TRBJ2-1, with D perhaps matching TRBD1 (6 bases). This chain's CDR3 is CAWSAYRATGLAVTNEQFF. CDR3 sequence (DNA): TGTGCCTGGAGTGCCTACCGGGCCACAGGGCTGGCTGTCACCAATGAGCAGTTCTTC.